This T cell receptor beta chain was retrieved from a study of molecular identifiers for immune sequencing clone quantification. Overall study context: Replicate RNA came from about 19,000 or 110,000 naive CD8 cells and was split five ways, and four parts were sequenced.

Previously described methods with listed TCR primers produced the bulk TCR libraries. TCRdb reprocessed the PCR reads with MiXCR, giving one entry per CDR3 protein. Of approximately 97,000 distinct CDR3 sequences in the sample, 24% are singletons; the top ten hold 0.94%. Whole-study findings and limits: Clonotypes surpassing 20 RNA copies contained over 98% of effector molecules, versus under 1% in naive cells.

From about 20,000 to 1,000,000 sorted cells, naive CD8 libraries were generated with 10%, 30% or 50% RNA. This CDR3 has 14 residues. Comment on this clonotype: The antigen is unknown. Just one base apart from a much larger clone, this may be a read error.

The genes are TRBV12-3 or TRBV12-4 and TRBJ2-1; 12 nucleotides line up with TRBD2. Material for sequencing was naive CD8+ T cells from blood, with Jurkat cell RNA spiked in. Subset defined: FACS-sorted CD8+CD4-CCR7+CD45RA+ naive T cells. The sequence derives from a human donor in good health. Some libraries in this study had Jurkat cell RNA spiked in. CDR3 DNA sequence: TGTGCCAGCGGTTTGTCGCTAGCGGGGGGGGGATGGTTCTTC. Translated, it gives CASGLSLAGGGWFF.